This T cell receptor (beta chain) was sequenced for a study of blood T cell repertoires in COVID-19. With 3 bases removed from V and 3 bases from J, the gap between germline ends came to 7 bases. This CDR3 has 13 amino acids. Germline V gene data show CDR1 as LNHDA and CDR2 as SQIVND (reference sequence). Source study methods: Amplification of reference gene primers was used by the study to estimate nucleated cell counts. The method was immunoSEQ multiplex PCR; TCRdb's version includes in-frame clones alone and lacks a portion of them. V and J calls plus clone size are reproduced from that table; the DNA served to infer D and trimming. The table lists roughly 200,000 clones, 75% to 80% of them singletons.

The chain links TRBV19 to TRBJ2-3, with D possibly being TRBD1 (5 bases). This receptor was identified in a woman between 45 and 60 years old with active or convalescent COVID-19. Material: peripheral blood. In DNA form, the CDR3 reads TGTGCCAGTAGTATTCAGGGAACAGATACGCAGTATTTT. This codes for CASSIQGTDTQYF.